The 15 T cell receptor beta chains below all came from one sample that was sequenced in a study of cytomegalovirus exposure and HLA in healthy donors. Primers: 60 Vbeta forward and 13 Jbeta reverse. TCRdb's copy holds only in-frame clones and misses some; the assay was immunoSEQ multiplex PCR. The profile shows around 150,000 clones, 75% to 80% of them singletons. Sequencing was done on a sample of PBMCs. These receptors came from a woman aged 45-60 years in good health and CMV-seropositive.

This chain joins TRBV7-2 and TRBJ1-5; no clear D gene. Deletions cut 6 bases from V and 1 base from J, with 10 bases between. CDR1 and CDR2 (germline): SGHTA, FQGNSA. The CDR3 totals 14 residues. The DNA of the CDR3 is TGTGCCAGCAGACCAGACACAAGCAATCAGCCCCAGCATTTT. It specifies CASRPDTSNQPQHF.

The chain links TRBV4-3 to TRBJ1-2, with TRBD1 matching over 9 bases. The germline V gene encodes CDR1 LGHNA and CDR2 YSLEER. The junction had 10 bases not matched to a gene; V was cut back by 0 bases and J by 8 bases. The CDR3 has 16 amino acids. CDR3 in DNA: TGCGCCAGCAGCCAAGATTCAGGACAGGGGTCCGCCGGCTACACCTTC. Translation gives CASSQDSGQGSAGYTF.

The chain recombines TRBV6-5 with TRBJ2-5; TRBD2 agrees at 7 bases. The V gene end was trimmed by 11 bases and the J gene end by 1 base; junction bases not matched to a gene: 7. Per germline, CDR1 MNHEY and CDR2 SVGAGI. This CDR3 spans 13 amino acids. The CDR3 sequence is CASWDYPQETQYF. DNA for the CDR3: TGTGCCTCCTGGGACTACCCCCAAGAGACCCAGTACTTC.

CDR3 region: CASSPRAGHNYEQYF. Here the CDR3 DNA reads TGCGCCAGCAGCCCTAGAGCGGGACACAACTACGAGCAGTACTTC. The chain uses TRBV5-1 and TRBJ2-7, with D possibly being TRBD2 (7 bases). V was trimmed by 4 bases and J by 3 bases, leaving 17 bases between them. This CDR3 region has 15 residues. CDR1 is SGHRS and CDR2 is YFSETQ in the germline V gene.

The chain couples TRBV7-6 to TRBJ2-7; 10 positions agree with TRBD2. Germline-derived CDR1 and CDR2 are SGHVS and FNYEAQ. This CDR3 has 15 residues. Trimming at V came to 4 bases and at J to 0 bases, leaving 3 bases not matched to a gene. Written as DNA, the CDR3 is TGTGCCAGCAGCTCACTAGCGGGGAGCTCCTACGAGCAGTACTTC. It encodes CASSSLAGSSYEQYF.

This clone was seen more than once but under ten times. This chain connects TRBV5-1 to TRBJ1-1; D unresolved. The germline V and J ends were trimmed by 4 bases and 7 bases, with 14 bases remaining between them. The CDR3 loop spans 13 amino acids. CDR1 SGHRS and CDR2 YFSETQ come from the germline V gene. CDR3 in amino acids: CASSAVTPLEAFF. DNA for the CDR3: TGCGCCAGCAGCGCAGTAACACCTCTTGAAGCTTTCTTT.

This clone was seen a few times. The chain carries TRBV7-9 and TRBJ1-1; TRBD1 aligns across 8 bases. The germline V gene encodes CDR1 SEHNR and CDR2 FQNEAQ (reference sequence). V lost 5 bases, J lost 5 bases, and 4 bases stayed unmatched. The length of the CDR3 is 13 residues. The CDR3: CASSDRGGTEAFF. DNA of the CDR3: TGTGCCAGCAGCGACAGGGGCGGGACTGAAGCTTTCTTT.

The CDR3 region is CSVRDRVHGYTF. DNA of the CDR3: TGCAGCGTCCGGGACAGGGTGCATGGCTACACCTTC. The gene calls are TRBV29-1 and TRBJ1-2, with TRBD1 identical over 9 bases. The germline gives CDR1 SQVTM, CDR2 ANQGSEA. J lost 6 bases, V lost 6 bases, and 5 bases had no gene match. This CDR3 has 12 amino acids.

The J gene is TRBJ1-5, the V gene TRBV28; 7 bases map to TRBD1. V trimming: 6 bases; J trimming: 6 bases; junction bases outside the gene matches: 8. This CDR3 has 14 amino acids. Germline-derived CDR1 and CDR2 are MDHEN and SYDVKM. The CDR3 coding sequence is TGTGCCAGCAGCTCCACAGGGGATGGTCAGCCCCAGCATTTT. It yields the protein CASSSTGDGQPQHF.

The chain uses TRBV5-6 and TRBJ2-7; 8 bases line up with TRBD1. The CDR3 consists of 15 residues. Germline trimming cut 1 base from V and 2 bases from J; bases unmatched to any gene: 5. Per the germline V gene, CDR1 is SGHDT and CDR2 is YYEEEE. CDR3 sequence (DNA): TGTGCCAGCAGCTTGCGCACAGGGGGTACCTACGAGCAGTACTTC. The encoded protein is CASSLRTGGTYEQYF. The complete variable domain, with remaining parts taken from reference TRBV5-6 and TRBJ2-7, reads DAGVTQSPTHLIKTRGQQVTLRCSPKSGHDTVSWYQQALGQGPQFIFQYYEEEERQRGNFPDRFSGHQFPNYSSELNVNALLLGDSALYLCASSLRTGGTYEQYFGPGTRLTVT.

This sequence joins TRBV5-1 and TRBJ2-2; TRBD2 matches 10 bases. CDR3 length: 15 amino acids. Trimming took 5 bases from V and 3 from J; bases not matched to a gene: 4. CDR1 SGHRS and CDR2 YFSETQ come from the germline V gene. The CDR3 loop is CASSERGGDTGELFF. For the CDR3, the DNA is TGCGCCAGCAGTGAGCGGGGGGGCGACACCGGGGAGCTGTTTTTT.

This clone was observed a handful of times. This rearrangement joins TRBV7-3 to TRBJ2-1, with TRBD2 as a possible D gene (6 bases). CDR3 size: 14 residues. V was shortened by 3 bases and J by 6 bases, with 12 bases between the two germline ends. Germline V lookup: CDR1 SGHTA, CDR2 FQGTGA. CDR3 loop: CASSLSSSGNEQFF. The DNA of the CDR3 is TGTGCCAGCAGCTTGAGTAGTAGCGGCAATGAGCAGTTCTTC.

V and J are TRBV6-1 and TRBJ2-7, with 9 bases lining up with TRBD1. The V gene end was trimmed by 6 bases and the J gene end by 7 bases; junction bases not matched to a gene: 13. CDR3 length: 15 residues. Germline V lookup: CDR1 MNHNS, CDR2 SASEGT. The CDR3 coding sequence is TGTGCCAGCAGGACACCAACTGGACAGGGGACAGAGCAGTACTTC. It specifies CASRTPTGQGTEQYF.

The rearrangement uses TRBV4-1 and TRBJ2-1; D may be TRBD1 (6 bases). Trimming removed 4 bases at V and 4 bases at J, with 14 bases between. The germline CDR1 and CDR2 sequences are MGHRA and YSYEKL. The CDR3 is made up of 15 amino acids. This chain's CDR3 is CASSPWTATYNEQFF. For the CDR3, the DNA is TGCGCCAGCAGCCCATGGACAGCCACTTACAATGAGCAGTTCTTC.

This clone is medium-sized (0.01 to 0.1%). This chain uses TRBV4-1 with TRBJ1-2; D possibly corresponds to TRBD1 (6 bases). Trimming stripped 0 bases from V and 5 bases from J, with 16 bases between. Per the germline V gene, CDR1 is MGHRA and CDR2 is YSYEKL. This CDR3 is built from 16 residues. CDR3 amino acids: CASSQEGAVIRYGYTF. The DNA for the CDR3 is TGCGCCAGCAGCCAAGAGGGGGCTGTAATCCGATATGGCTACACCTTC.